This T cell receptor (beta chain) was sequenced during a study of T cell clonality in common variable immunodeficiency. Study-wide results and limits: Reportedly, TCR beta sequences from common variable immunodeficiency showed fewer deletions and N-nucleotide insertions.

Assay: immunoSEQ multiplex PCR; the TCRdb copy retains only in-frame clones and omits some. The sample contains around 32,000 clones, none occurring once; 5.4% lies in the top ten. Remarks on this clone: Its antigen is still unknown. Read sequence stops 3 residues before the CDR3 end, and the germline J gene provides the missing end.

Trimming at V came to 4 bases and at J to 6 bases, leaving 8 bases not matched to a gene. This CDR3 has 15 amino acids. Germline values: CDR1 SSHAT, CDR2 FNYEAQ (reference sequence). Caucasian heritage predominated among both patients and controls. Heparinized whole blood, roughly 5 to 8.5 ml, came from each donor. The chain employs TRBV7-7 and TRBJ2-2; 7 bases match TRBD1. Sequencing was carried out using peripheral blood mononuclear cells. This clonotype was sampled from a human donor with common variable immunodeficiency. This CDR3 is CASSSQTGRAGELFF. CDR3 DNA (partial): TGTGCCAGCAGCTCCCAGACAGGGCGCGCCGGGGAG.